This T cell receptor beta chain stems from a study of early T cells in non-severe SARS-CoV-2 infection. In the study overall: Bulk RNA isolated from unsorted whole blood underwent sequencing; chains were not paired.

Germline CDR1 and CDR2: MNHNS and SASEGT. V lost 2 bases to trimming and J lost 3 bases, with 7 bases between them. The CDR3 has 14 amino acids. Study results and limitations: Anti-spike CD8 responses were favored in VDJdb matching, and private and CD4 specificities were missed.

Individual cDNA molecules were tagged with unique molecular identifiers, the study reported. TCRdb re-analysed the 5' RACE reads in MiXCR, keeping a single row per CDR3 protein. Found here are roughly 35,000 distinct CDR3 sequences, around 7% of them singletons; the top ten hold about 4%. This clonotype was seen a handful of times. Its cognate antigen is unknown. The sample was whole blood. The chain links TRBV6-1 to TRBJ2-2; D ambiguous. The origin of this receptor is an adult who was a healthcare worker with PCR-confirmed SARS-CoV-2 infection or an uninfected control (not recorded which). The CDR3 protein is CASSELTDTGELFF. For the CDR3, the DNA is TGTGCCAGCAGTGAACTCACAGACACCGGGGAGCTGTTTTTT.